The 21 T cell receptor beta chains given below trace back to one sample, sequenced in a study of T cell responses to AZD1222 COVID-19 vaccine. Assay used: immunoSEQ multiplex PCR; TCRdb lists only in-frame clones, some missing. The data contain about 64,000 clones, 75% to 95% of them singletons. Sequencing was performed on peripheral blood, taken 28 days after the second dose of the MenACWY control vaccine. These receptors were collected from an adult who received the MenACWY meningococcal vaccine as a control.

This rearrangement joins TRBV7-9 to TRBJ1-1; D not certain. From germline, CDR1 is SEHNR and CDR2 FQNEAQ (reference sequence). The CDR3 is 13 residues long. Trimming removed 3 bases at V and 1 base at J, with 6 bases between. The CDR3 protein is CASSLPGNTEAFF. The CDR3 DNA reads TGTGCCAGCAGCTTGCCAGGGAACACTGAAGCTTTCTTT. Full variable domain (outside the CDR3, taken from reference TRBV7-9 and TRBJ1-1): DTGVSQNPRHKITKRGQNVTFRCDPISEHNRLYWYRQTLGQGPEFLTYFQNEAQLEKSRLLSDRFSAERPKGSFSTLEIQRTEQGDSAMYLCASSLPGNTEAFFGQGTRLTVV.

This chain joins TRBV9 and TRBJ2-3; D gene ambiguous. V lost 7 bases, J lost 4 bases, and 7 bases lay in between. CDR3 size: 11 residues. Per the germline V gene, CDR1 is SGDLS and CDR2 is YYNGEE. The CDR3, as DNA: TGTGCCAGCGGCACGGCAGATACGCAGTATTTT. Its protein is CASGTADTQYF.

This chain links TRBV11-3 with TRBJ2-7; no clear D gene. Germline CDR1 and CDR2: SGHNT and YENEEA. This CDR3 has 13 residues. Trimming cost V 1 base and J 7 bases, with 11 bases left between them. This CDR3 reads CASSLVGGREQYF. The DNA of the CDR3 is TGTGCCAGCAGCTTAGTGGGCGGCCGGGAGCAGTACTTC.

This chain links TRBV12-3 or TRBV12-4 with TRBJ1-5, with D perhaps TRBD1 (6 bases). Between the trimmed V and J ends, which lost 11 bases and 6 bases, there was a span of 17 bases. CDR3 length equals 13 residues. The CDR3 DNA is TGTGCCGTCGGTTCGGGGGGCAGTCAGCCCCAGCATTTT. It yields the protein CAVGSGGSQPQHF.

The chain couples TRBV11-3 to TRBJ2-1; a possible D gene is TRBD1 (6 bases). Germline-derived CDR1 and CDR2 are SGHNT and YENEEA. Trimming took 3 bases from V and 3 from J, leaving 9 bases between them. The CDR3 runs to 14 residues. For the CDR3, the DNA is TGTGCCAGCAGCTTGGGACAAAACTACAATGAGCAGTTCTTC. Its protein product is CASSLGQNYNEQFF.

V gene TRBV7-3 combines with J gene TRBJ2-1, with 8 bases fitting TRBD2. The germline CDR1 and CDR2 sequences are SGHTA and FQGTGA. Losses at the gene ends were 5 bases for V and 4 bases for J; bases not matched to a gene: 10. The CDR3 length is 16 residues. In DNA form, the CDR3 reads TGTGCCAGCAGCCCAGCGGCTAGCGGGTCTTACAATGAGCAGTTCTTC. Amino acid sequence: CASSPAASGSYNEQFF.

The chain employs TRBV19 and TRBJ1-4, with TRBD1 matching 8 bases. V lost 4 bases to trimming and J lost 3 bases; unmatched junction nucleotides: 7. Germline lookup yields CDR1 LNHDA and CDR2 SQIVND (reference sequence). The CDR3 runs to 16 residues. The CDR3 nucleotides read TGTGCCAGTAGTAGACAGGGGTTGATGGCTAATGAAAAACTGTTTTTT. Its translation: CASSRQGLMANEKLFF.

The chain has TRBV24-1 and TRBJ2-2, with a weak D call TRBD2 (5 bases). The CDR3 runs 14 residues. Germline values: CDR1 KGHDR, CDR2 SFDVKD. Trimming pared 9 bases from V and 1 base from J, leaving 11 bases between. The CDR3, as DNA: TGTGCCACCTCGAGGGCACAGAACACCGGGGAGCTGTTTTTT. Amino acids: CATSRAQNTGELFF.

The DNA of the CDR3 is TGTGCCAGCAGCTTTGAGTCCTTCTCTGGGGCCAACGTCCTGACTTTC. Amino acids: CASSFESFSGANVLTF. The chain uses TRBV7-3 and TRBJ2-6; D is undetermined. Trimming cost V 3 bases and J 0 bases, with 9 bases left between them. CDR1 and CDR2 (germline): SGHTA, FQGTGA. The CDR3 sequence is 16 residues long.

The rearrangement links TRBV7-2 to TRBJ2-3; D is undetermined. Germline V lookup: CDR1 SGHTA, CDR2 FQGNSA. This CDR3 contains 13 residues. The V gene lost 3 bases and the J gene lost 6 bases, with 10 bases spanning the gap. The CDR3 region is CASSFQTVDTQYF. As DNA, the CDR3 is TGTGCCAGCAGCTTTCAAACCGTGGATACGCAGTATTTT.

V and J are TRBV6-5 and TRBJ2-6; no firm D call. Germline lookup yields CDR1 MNHEY and CDR2 SVGAGI. The CDR3 has 14 residues. Between the trimmed V and J ends, which lost 9 bases and 4 bases, there was a span of 13 bases. The DNA of the CDR3 is TGTGCCAGTACCGACACTTCCGGGGCCAACGTCCTGACTTTC. Translation gives CASTDTSGANVLTF.

The gene calls are TRBV5-8 and TRBJ1-5; 10 positions match TRBD1. CDR1 SGHTS and CDR2 YDEGEE come from the germline V gene. The CDR3 length is 14 residues. Trimming removed 2 bases from V and 5 bases from J; junction bases left unmatched: 1. The CDR3 here is CASSFGQGDQPQHF. The CDR3 DNA is TGTGCCAGCAGCTTCGGACAGGGGGATCAGCCCCAGCATTTT.

The chain employs TRBV6-2 or TRBV6-3 and TRBJ2-7, with D hard to call. V lost 1 base, J lost 3 bases, and 10 bases lay in between. The V gene's germline CDR1 is MNHEY and CDR2 SVGEGT. This CDR3 has 14 residues. The CDR3: CASSYYPPGYEQYF. The CDR3 nucleotides read TGTGCCAGCAGTTACTACCCCCCAGGCTACGAGCAGTACTTC.

CDR3 loop: CASRGETEAFF. DNA of the CDR3: TGTGCCAGCAGGGGGGAAACTGAAGCTTTCTTT. The chain recombines TRBV7-6 with TRBJ1-1, with D maybe TRBD1 (5 bases). The germline V gene encodes CDR1 SGHVS and CDR2 FNYEAQ. The CDR3 has 11 residues. Trimming stripped 6 bases from V and 5 bases from J, with 7 bases between.

The V call is TRBV5-1, the J call TRBJ2-7, with 7 nucleotides matching TRBD1. Germline assignment: CDR1 SGHRS and CDR2 YFSETQ. After removal of 4 bases from V and 5 bases from J, the junction contained 9 bases not matched to a gene. The CDR3 has 14 amino acids. The CDR3 bases are TGCGCCAGCAGCCTCGGACAGGCTGGGGACGAGCAGTACTTC. Translation gives CASSLGQAGDEQYF.

This clone was counted between two and nine times. The chain recombines TRBV5-4 with TRBJ1-1; tentative D call: TRBD1 (5 bases). Germline CDR1 SGHNT, CDR2 YYREEE (reference sequence). The length of the CDR3 is 14 residues. Trimming cost V 1 base and J 2 bases, with 9 bases left between them. CDR3 sequence reads: CASSLWGPNTEAFF. The DNA for the CDR3 is TGTGCCAGCAGCTTGTGGGGCCCCAACACTGAAGCTTTCTTT.

The count of this clone is one. The chain has TRBV28 and TRBJ1-4, with D unresolved. The V end lost 3 bases, the J end lost 8 bases, and 7 bases lay between the germline ends. Germline values: CDR1 MDHEN, CDR2 SYDVKM. The CDR3 spans 12 residues. CDR3 amino acids: CASSLPREKLFF. For the CDR3, the DNA is TGTGCCAGCAGTTTGCCCCGAGAAAAACTGTTTTTT.

The rearrangement links TRBV11-2 to TRBJ2-7, with 7 bases identical to TRBD1. CDR1 SGHAT and CDR2 FQNNGV come from the germline V gene. The CDR3 length is 12 residues. V gave up 5 bases and J gave up 5 bases; unmatched junction bases: 3. CDR3 sequence (DNA): TGTGCCAGCAGCGCCGGACAGGACGAGCAGTACTTC. Protein: CASSAGQDEQYF.

The chain recombines TRBV12-3 or TRBV12-4 with TRBJ2-7; weak D call: TRBD2 (5 bases). The length of the CDR3 is 12 residues. V gave up 3 bases and J gave up 9 bases, with 12 bases separating them. The chain's CDR3 is CASSLVRGWQYF. In DNA, the CDR3 is TGTGCCAGCAGTTTGGTTCGGGGATGGCAGTACTTC.

A remark on this clone: The CDR3 does not end in the conserved phenylalanine or tryptophan, so this is likely a read error. V gene TRBV4-2 combines with J gene TRBJ1-1, with D uncertain. This CDR3 has 15 residues. Looked up from germline, CDR1 is LGHNA and CDR2 is YNFKEQ. Trimming removed 3 bases from V and 4 bases from J, with 15 bases in between. In nucleotides, the CDR3 is TGTGCCAGCAGCCAGCCAGTCGGTCGAACCACTGAAGCTTTCTCT. This codes for CASSQPVGRTTEAFS.

Concerning this clone itself: One end of the junction is discordant with germline, which a read error may explain. The V call is TRBV18, the J call TRBJ2-1; 10 bases map to TRBD1. Per the germline V gene, CDR1 is KGHSH and CDR2 is LQKENI. CDR3 size: 18 residues. This CDR3 is CASSSPGQGNGLYNEQFF. The CDR3 DNA is TGTGCCAGCTCATCACCGGGACAGGGGAACGGGCTTTACAATGAGCAGTTCTTC. Full variable domain (missing parts from reference TRBV18 and TRBJ2-1): NAGVMQNPRHLVRRRGQEARLRCSPMKGHSHVYWYRQLPEEGLKFMVYLQKENIIDESGMPKERFSAEFPKEGPSILRIQQVVRGDSAAYFCASSSPGQGNGLYNEQFFGPGTRLTVL.